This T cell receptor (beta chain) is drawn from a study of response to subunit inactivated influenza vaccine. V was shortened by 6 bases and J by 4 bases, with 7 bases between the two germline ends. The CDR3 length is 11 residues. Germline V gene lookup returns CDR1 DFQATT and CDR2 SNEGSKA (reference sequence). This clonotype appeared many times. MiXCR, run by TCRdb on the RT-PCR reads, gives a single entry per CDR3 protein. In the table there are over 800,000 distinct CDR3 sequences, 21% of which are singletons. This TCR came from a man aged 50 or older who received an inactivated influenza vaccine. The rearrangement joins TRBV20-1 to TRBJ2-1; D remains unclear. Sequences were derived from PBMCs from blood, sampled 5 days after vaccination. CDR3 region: CSADFYNEQFF. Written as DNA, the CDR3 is TGCAGTGCCGACTTTTACAATGAGCAGTTCTTC.